Listed here are 16 T cell receptor beta chains from one sample, sequenced in a study of brain T cells in children with intractable seizures. Time point denoted: blood from clinic visit 5 months post-surgery; TSC patient then seizure free. Repertoires were generated with immunoSEQ multiplex PCR, while TCRdb's copy carries only in-frame clones and drops some. This repertoire shows about 340,000 clones, 85% to 95% found once; its top ten account for roughly 5.7%. The source material was peripheral blood, sampled 5 to 6 months after surgery. All receptors derive from a boy in the first two years of life with tuberous sclerosis and intractable seizures.

This clone was seen a single time. The J gene is TRBJ2-7, the V gene TRBV6-7; 7 bases agree with TRBD1. TRBV6-7 is marked as an open reading frame, function uncertain. The ends lost 6 bases at V and 6 bases at J; junction bases unmatched: 5. The CDR3 is 12 amino acids. As DNA, the CDR3 is TGTGCCAGCAGCCGCACAGGGGCCGAGCAGTACTTC. Its protein is CASSRTGAEQYF.

CDR3 sequence (DNA): TGTGCCAGCAGCCGGGGGCTCCTCTACGAGCAGTACTTC. This codes for CASSRGLLYEQYF. The chain uses TRBV11-2 and TRBJ2-7, with D possibly called TRBD1 or TRBD2 (6 bases each). The CDR3 has 13 amino acids. Germline V gene sequence: CDR1 SGHAT, CDR2 FQNNGV. The V end lost 5 bases, the J end lost 3 bases, and 11 bases lay between the germline ends.

This chain joins TRBV27 and TRBJ2-7; the D is unclear. Germline loops: CDR1 MNHEY, CDR2 SMNVEV (reference sequence). V lost 6 bases, J lost 0 bases, and 15 bases lay in between. The CDR3 is made up of 15 amino acids. The chain's CDR3 is CASRVGRRDSYEQYF. CDR3 nucleotide sequence: TGTGCCAGCAGAGTAGGACGAAGGGACTCCTACGAGCAGTACTTC.

This clone has only one observation. The chain is built from TRBV2 and TRBJ2-7, with D tentatively TRBD2 (5 bases). CDR1 and CDR2 (germline): SNHLY, FYNNEI. V lost 10 bases and J lost 11, with 15 bases in between. CDR3 size: 10 residues. The CDR3 reads CAIIATPKYF. CDR3 DNA: TGTGCCATTATAGCGACCCCAAAGTACTTC. Drawing the rest from reference TRBV2 and TRBJ2-7, the complete variable domain is EPEVTQTPSHQVTQMGQEVILRCVPISNHLYFYWYRQILGQKVEFLVSFYNNEISEKSEIFDDQFSVERPDGSNFTLKIRSTKLEDSAMYFCAIIATPKYFGPGTRLTVT.

The chain recombines TRBV6-1 with TRBJ2-5; D is unclear. CDR3 length: 14 residues. Germline lookup yields CDR1 MNHNS and CDR2 SASEGT. The ends were cut back, 2 bases at V and 3 bases at J, with 10 bases in the middle. CDR3 sequence (DNA): TGTGCCAGCAGTGAATTTACCGCTGAAGAGACCCAGTACTTC. Protein product: CASSEFTAEETQYF.

The table lists this clone with a count of one. The V gene is TRBV10-3, the J gene TRBJ2-2; no definite D call. Trimming cost V 4 bases and J 6 bases, with 9 bases left between them. The CDR3 runs to 13 residues. The germline V gene encodes CDR1 ENHRY and CDR2 SYGVKD. DNA of the CDR3: TGTGCCATCAGTGCCCCAACTTCCGGGGAGCTGTTTTTT. As protein: CAISAPTSGELFF.

This chain connects TRBV7-8 to TRBJ1-1, with 8 nucleotides matching TRBD1. With V trimmed by 1 base and J by 5 bases, 6 bases remained unmatched. The germline V gene encodes CDR1 SGHVS and CDR2 FQNEAQ. The CDR3 covers 15 residues. The CDR3 loop reads CASSLGDRLGTEAFF. The DNA for the CDR3 is TGTGCCAGCAGCTTAGGGGACAGGTTAGGAACTGAAGCTTTCTTT.

The chain joins TRBV5-1 to TRBJ1-2, with D unresolved. CDR3 length equals 13 residues. CDR1 is SGHRS, CDR2 YFSETQ, per germline. Trimming stripped 0 bases from V and 5 bases from J, with 8 bases between. CDR3 sequence: CASSLGQFYGYTF. The DNA of the CDR3 is TGCGCCAGCAGCTTGGGACAATTTTATGGCTACACCTTC.

The chain is built from TRBV6-5 and TRBJ2-7; 8 nucleotides agree with TRBD1. CDR3 length equals 13 residues. Losses at the gene ends were 5 bases for V and 6 bases for J; bases not matched to a gene: 6. Germline V lookup: CDR1 MNHEY, CDR2 SVGAGI. CDR3 in amino acids: CASSLRDRREQYF. In nucleotides, the CDR3 is TGTGCCAGCAGTCTCCGGGACAGGCGCGAGCAGTACTTC.

CDR3: CASSLAVAGTRATNEKLFF. The CDR3, as DNA: TGTGCCAGCAGCTTAGCTGTAGCCGGGACACGTGCAACTAATGAAAAACTGTTTTTT. This chain links TRBV7-6 with TRBJ1-4; D possibly corresponds to TRBD1 (6 bases). This CDR3 is 19 amino acids long. Trimming removed 0 bases at V and 0 bases at J, with 17 bases between. The germline V gene encodes CDR1 SGHVS and CDR2 FNYEAQ.

The rearrangement links TRBV11-3 to TRBJ2-2; D call uncertain. Germline V gene sequence: CDR1 SGHNT, CDR2 YENEEA. The CDR3 has 12 residues. V was shortened by 1 base and J by 6 bases, with 3 bases between the two germline ends. This CDR3 reads CASSLASGELFF. The CDR3 DNA reads as TGTGCCAGCAGCTTAGCCTCCGGGGAGCTGTTTTTT.

Here the CDR3 DNA reads TGTGCCAGCAGCCAAGGACACCCGTACGAGCAGTACTTC. Protein: CASSQGHPYEQYF. The V and J genes are TRBV6-2 or TRBV6-3 and TRBJ2-7, with D possibly matching TRBD1 (5 bases). The CDR3 is 13 residues long. The V gene lost 6 bases and the J gene lost 4 bases, with 13 bases spanning the gap. The germline V gene encodes CDR1 MNHEY and CDR2 SVGEGT.

V is TRBV5-6 and J is TRBJ2-2, with unresolved D. Germline assignment: CDR1 SGHDT and CDR2 YYEEEE. V was clipped by 3 bases and J by 4 bases, with 13 bases between them. The CDR3 is 15 residues long. CDR3 nucleotide sequence: TGTGCCAGCAGCTCCCTCCAGTTGGCCACCGGGGAGCTGTTTTTT. It translates to CASSSLQLATGELFF.

This chain uses TRBV6-2 or TRBV6-3 with TRBJ2-7; 10 nucleotides line up with TRBD2. V dropped 0 bases and J dropped 3; count of bases not matched to a gene: 5. CDR3 length: 16 amino acids. The germline V gene has CDR1 MNHEY and CDR2 SVGEGT. CDR3 sequence: CASSYSSLAGDYEQYF. CDR3 nucleotide sequence: TGTGCCAGCAGTTACTCGAGCCTAGCGGGAGACTACGAGCAGTACTTC.

This chain connects TRBV11-3 to TRBJ2-2; 7 positions match TRBD1. The J segment lost 4 bases and the V segment lost 2 bases, leaving 4 bases of the junction unmatched. The V gene's germline CDR1 is SGHNT and CDR2 YENEEA. The CDR3 length is 15 residues. The CDR3 loop is CASSLRGLVTGELFF. CDR3 nucleotides: TGTGCCAGCAGCTTAAGGGGGCTTGTCACCGGGGAGCTGTTTTTT.

The rearrangement joins TRBV19 to TRBJ1-1; D ambiguous. CDR3 length: 14 residues. V dropped 5 bases and J dropped 6 bases, with 16 bases sitting between them. CDR1 is LNHDA and CDR2 is SQIVND in the germline V gene (reference sequence). The CDR3 DNA reads TGTGCCAGTAGTGTACGGGCCAAGAAGGCTGAAGCTTTCTTT. Translating gives CASSVRAKKAEAFF.